Each of the 13 T cell receptor beta chains below was sequenced from the same sample in a study of cytomegalovirus exposure and HLA in healthy donors. 13 Jbeta primers and 60 Vbeta primers were used for the PCR. Here immunoSEQ multiplex PCR was the method, and the copy in TCRdb shows in-frame clones only, minus some. The sample comprises about 180,000 clones, 75% to 85% of which are singletons, and around 1.5% rests with the top ten. Sequencing was done on a sample of PBMCs. These receptor sequences come from a man aged 18 to 29 in good health and CMV-seronegative.

The count of this clone is one. The rearrangement links TRBV19 to TRBJ1-2; no definite D call. V was shortened by 0 bases and J by 5 bases, with 25 bases between the two germline ends. This CDR3 region has 19 residues. The germline V gene encodes CDR1 LNHDA and CDR2 SQIVND (reference sequence). The CDR3 nucleotides read TGTGCCAGTAGTATAGACGGAAGGAGAAAGACTCACCTCCCTTATGGCTACACCTTC. Its protein product is CASSIDGRRKTHLPYGYTF.

The chain links TRBV28 to TRBJ2-5, with D perhaps matching TRBD1 (6 bases). The length of the CDR3 is 14 residues. Germline CDR1 MDHEN, CDR2 SYDVKM. Deletions cut 6 bases from V and 2 bases from J, with 13 bases between. CDR3 amino acids: CASRLQGGQETQYF. In DNA, the CDR3 is TGTGCCAGCAGACTACAGGGTGGTCAAGAGACCCAGTACTTC.

The J gene is TRBJ2-3, the V gene TRBV27; a possible D gene is TRBD2 (6 bases). The germline V gene has CDR1 MNHEY and CDR2 SMNVEV (reference sequence). Trimming removed 7 bases at V and 2 bases at J, with 13 bases between. This CDR3 contains 14 residues. DNA for the CDR3: TGTGCCAGCAAATGGGACTTCGTCACAGATACGCAGTATTTT. This codes for CASKWDFVTDTQYF.

V is TRBV18 and J is TRBJ1-5, with 10 positions matching TRBD1. Trimming cost V 6 bases and J 2 bases; bases outside gene matches: 10. The germline V gene has CDR1 KGHSH and CDR2 LQKENI. The CDR3 extends over 17 amino acids. CDR3 bases: TGTGCCAGCTCCCCTAGACAGGGGGCGCATGGCAATCAGCCCCAGCATTTT. Translation: CASSPRQGAHGNQPQHF.

The chain combines TRBV28 with TRBJ1-5; D possibly corresponds to TRBD1 (5 bases). This CDR3 contains 15 residues. Between the trimmed V and J ends, which lost 6 bases and 3 bases, there was a span of 15 bases. Germline CDR1 MDHEN, CDR2 SYDVKM. Here the CDR3 reads CASSISGGFNQPQHF. CDR3 DNA: TGTGCCAGCAGCATATCGGGGGGATTCAATCAGCCCCAGCATTTT.

The chain has TRBV10-3 and TRBJ2-3; 9 bases line up with TRBD2. V was pared by 3 bases and J by 4 bases, with 8 bases of the junction left unmatched. The V gene's germline CDR1 is ENHRY and CDR2 SYGVKD. This CDR3 is 16 amino acids long. The CDR3 coding sequence is TGTGCCATCAGTGATGGTTTAGCGGGGGATTCAGATACGCAGTATTTT. Protein sequence: CAISDGLAGDSDTQYF.

The chain uses TRBV6-1 and TRBJ1-5, with TRBD1 matching over 9 bases. This CDR3 is 15 amino acids long. The ends lost 7 bases at V and 2 bases at J; junction bases unmatched: 6. Germline CDR1 MNHNS, CDR2 SASEGT. CDR3 region: CASIYRDRGNQPQHF. CDR3 DNA sequence: TGTGCCAGCATCTACCGGGACAGGGGCAATCAGCCCCAGCATTTT.

The J gene is TRBJ2-7, the V gene TRBV28; D unclear. This CDR3 is 12 amino acids long. The germline V and J ends were trimmed by 5 bases and 12 bases, with 17 bases remaining between them. Germline CDR1 and CDR2: MDHEN and SYDVKM. The CDR3 DNA is TGTGCCAGCAGTACCATCCCTAGGATACGGTACTTC. Its protein is CASSTIPRIRYF.

The CDR3 region has the DNA TGTGCCAGCAGCCAAGCCCCACAGGTGGAAGGCTACACCTTC. Translated: CASSQAPQVEGYTF. The chain is built from TRBV6-1 and TRBJ1-2; perhaps TRBD1 as D (5 bases). The CDR3 spans 14 residues. Between the trimmed V and J ends, which lost 6 bases and 8 bases, there was a span of 19 bases. The V gene's germline CDR1 is MNHNS and CDR2 SASEGT.

The rearrangement links TRBV7-3 to TRBJ2-1, with 8 positions matching TRBD2. The ends lost 6 bases at V and 2 bases at J; junction bases unmatched: 6. Germline CDR1 and CDR2: SGHTA and FQGTGA. This CDR3 has 15 residues. CDR3 residues: CASSSTGGAYNEQFF. The CDR3 DNA is TGTGCCAGCAGTTCCACGGGGGGGGCCTACAATGAGCAGTTCTTC.

V is TRBV6-5 and J is TRBJ1-1, with 7 bases matching TRBD1. The germline V gene encodes CDR1 MNHEY and CDR2 SVGAGI. With 5 bases clipped from V and 1 base from J, the junction kept 7 bases outside the gene matches. This CDR3 region has 15 residues. The CDR3 DNA reads as TGTGCCAGCAGTCCTCAGGGGGTCGAGAACACTGAAGCTTTCTTT. It specifies CASSPQGVENTEAFF.

J is TRBJ1-6 and V is TRBV7-9, with D possibly being TRBD1 (5 bases). This CDR3 has 14 amino acids. Trimming left V 5 bases short and J 10 bases short, with 15 bases between. The germline gives CDR1 SEHNR, CDR2 FQNEAQ (reference sequence). CDR3 amino acids: CASSPPGIYSPLHF. CDR3 DNA sequence: TGTGCCAGCAGCCCCCCAGGGATTTACTCACCCCTCCACTTT.

The CDR3 is CASSQGRGGYNEQFF. As DNA, the CDR3 is TGCGCCAGCAGCCAGGGTAGGGGTGGTTACAATGAGCAGTTCTTC. This sequence joins TRBV5-1 and TRBJ2-1, with D possibly matching TRBD1 (5 bases). V lost 4 bases, J lost 4 bases, and 15 bases lay in between. There are 15 residues in the CDR3. CDR1 SGHRS and CDR2 YFSETQ come from the germline V gene.